One sample yielded the 7 T cell receptor beta chains listed below, sequenced in a study of blood T cells in healthy people across ages. A second roughly 7 to 12 cycle PCR used barcoded and J-beta primers. TCRdb recomputed calls from the 5' RACE reads with MiXCR, one row per CDR3 protein. The sample carries fewer than 1.5 million distinct CDR3 sequences, approximately 38% recorded once. Sample: blood. The source of these receptors is a woman between 18 and 30 years old in good health.

The DNA for the CDR3 is TGCGCCAGCAGCGTCCGGGACAGGAGGCAACTAGGAAAGATACACATTACAGATACGCAGTATTTT. Amino acid sequence: CASSVRDRRQLGKIHITDTQYF. This chain uses TRBV5-1 with TRBJ2-3; 8 bases are a match to TRBD1. Trimming removed 4 bases from V and 3 bases from J; junction bases left unmatched: 28. The V gene's germline CDR1 is SGHRS and CDR2 YFSETQ. CDR3 size: 22 residues.

This chain connects TRBV6-6 to TRBJ1-2, with 7 bases matching TRBD1. CDR1 and CDR2 (germline): MNHNY, SVGAGI (reference sequence). The CDR3 covers 16 residues. The V segment lost 4 bases and the J segment 1 base; nucleotides outside the gene matches: 9. The CDR3 region is CASSSTTGRDNYGYTF. The CDR3 region has the DNA TGTGCCAGCAGTTCCACGACAGGGCGTGATAACTATGGCTACACCTTC.

The J gene is TRBJ2-1, the V gene TRBV6-1; TRBD2 aligns across 15 bases. Germline values: CDR1 MNHNS, CDR2 SASEGT. V shed 2 bases and J 6 bases; nucleotides not matched to a gene: 8. The CDR3 is 18 residues long. CDR3 sequence: CASSEMWGLAGGSNEQFF. For the CDR3, the DNA is TGTGCCAGCAGTGAAATGTGGGGACTAGCGGGAGGTAGCAATGAGCAGTTCTTC.

CDR3 amino acids: CASSHNAGQRAGFGQYF. For the CDR3, the DNA is TGTGCCAGCAGCCACAATGCGGGCCAGAGGGCCGGTTTTGGGCAGTACTTC. V usage is TRBV14 and J usage is TRBJ2-5; maybe TRBD2 (5 bases). The CDR3 consists of 17 residues. The V and J ends lost 3 bases and 11 bases respectively, with 28 bases between them. Germline V gene sequence: CDR1 SGHDN, CDR2 FVKESK. The whole variable domain, filled in from reference TRBV14 and TRBJ2-5, reads EAGVTQFPSHSVIEKGQTVTLRCDPISGHDNLYWYRRVMGKEIKFLLHFVKESKQDESGMPNNRFLAERTGGTYSTLKVQPAELEDSGVYFCASSHNAGQRAGFGQYFGPGTRLLVL.

The sample holds a few counts of this clonotype. The CDR3 is CSAREDSSYGYTF. The CDR3 nucleotides read TGCAGTGCTAGAGAGGACAGCAGTTATGGCTACACCTTC. The gene calls are TRBV20-1 and TRBJ1-2; D is perhaps TRBD1 (6 bases). This CDR3 has 13 residues. The germline gives CDR1 DFQATT, CDR2 SNEGSKA (reference sequence). Trimming took off 0 bases at V and 5 bases at J, with 10 bases between the two ends.

Many counts were recorded for this clonotype. The genes are TRBV7-3 and TRBJ2-7; 12 bases are shared with TRBD2. V gave up 4 bases and J gave up 6 bases; unmatched junction bases: 4. CDR1 SGHTA and CDR2 FQGTGA come from the germline V gene. The CDR3 is 14 amino acids. CDR3 region: CASSSGLAGSEQYF. CDR3 bases: TGTGCCAGCAGCTCAGGACTAGCGGGGTCCGAGCAGTACTTC.

The rearrangement uses TRBV5-1 and TRBJ2-1, with D possibly matching TRBD2 (6 bases). The CDR3 is made up of 17 amino acids. Per the germline V gene, CDR1 is SGHRS and CDR2 is YFSETQ. V gave up 0 bases and J gave up 3 bases, with 16 bases separating them. This CDR3 reads CASSLGDSGAFYNEQFF. The CDR3 nucleotides are TGCGCCAGCAGCTTGGGGGACTCGGGAGCGTTCTACAATGAGCAGTTCTTC.